This record looks at one T cell receptor (beta chain) sequence and its context. Its antigen remains unknown. Per the germline V gene, CDR1 is SNHLY and CDR2 is FYNNEI. V was clipped by 10 bases and J by 1 base; unmatched bases: 3. CDR3 length: 13 residues. Generated by immunoSEQ multiplex PCR, the TCRdb table keeps only in-frame clones and is missing some. The sample has about 160,000 clones, 70% to 90% seen once. The data are from a study of cytomegalovirus exposure and HLA in healthy donors. Study outcomes and limitations: The listing of 150 to 200 TCR beta chains classed them as cytomegalovirus-associated.

Sequenced: PBMCs. The source is a woman under 30 in good health and CMV-seronegative. This chain joins TRBV2 and TRBJ2-7; TRBD1 agrees at 11 bases. CDR3 protein: CAKGQGASYEQYF. CDR3 sequence (DNA): TGTGCCAAAGGACAGGGGGCATCCTACGAGCAGTACTTC.